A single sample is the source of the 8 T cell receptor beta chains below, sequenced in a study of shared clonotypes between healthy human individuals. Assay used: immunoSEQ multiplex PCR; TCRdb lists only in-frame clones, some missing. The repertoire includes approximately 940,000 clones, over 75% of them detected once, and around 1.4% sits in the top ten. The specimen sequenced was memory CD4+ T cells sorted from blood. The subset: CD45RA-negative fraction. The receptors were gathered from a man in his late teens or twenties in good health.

The CDR3 DNA reads as TGCGCCAGCAGCTTCCACGGGACTAGAACAGATACGCAGTATTTT. Its protein is CASSFHGTRTDTQYF. This chain connects TRBV5-1 to TRBJ2-3; the match to TRBD2 covers 8 bases. CDR1 SGHRS and CDR2 YFSETQ come from the germline V gene. There are 15 residues in the CDR3. The V gene end was trimmed by 2 bases and the J gene end by 3 bases; junction bases not matched to a gene: 5.

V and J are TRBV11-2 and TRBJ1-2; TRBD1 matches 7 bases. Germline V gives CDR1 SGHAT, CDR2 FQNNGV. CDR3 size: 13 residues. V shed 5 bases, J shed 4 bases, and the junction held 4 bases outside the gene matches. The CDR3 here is CASSPGQVYGYTF. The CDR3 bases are TGTGCCAGCAGCCCCGGACAGGTCTATGGCTACACCTTC.

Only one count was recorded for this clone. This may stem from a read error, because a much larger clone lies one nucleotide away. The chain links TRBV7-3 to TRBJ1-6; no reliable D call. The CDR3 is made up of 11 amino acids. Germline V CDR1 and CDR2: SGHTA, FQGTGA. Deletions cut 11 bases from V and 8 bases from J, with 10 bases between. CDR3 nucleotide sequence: TGTGCCCGGGTGGCGGATTCACCCCTCCACTTT. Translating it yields CARVADSPLHF.

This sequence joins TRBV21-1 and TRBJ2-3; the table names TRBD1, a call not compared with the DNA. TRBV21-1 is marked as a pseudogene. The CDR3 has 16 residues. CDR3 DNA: TGTGCCAGCAGCAAATCCCAGGGGGCCAGCACAGATACGCAGTATTTT. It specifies CASSKSQGASTDTQYF.

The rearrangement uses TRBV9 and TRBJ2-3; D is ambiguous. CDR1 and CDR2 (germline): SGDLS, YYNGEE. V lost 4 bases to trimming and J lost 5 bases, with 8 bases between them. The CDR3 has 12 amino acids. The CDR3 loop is CASSSYLDTQYF. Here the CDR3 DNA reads TGTGCCAGCAGCTCCTATTTAGATACGCAGTATTTT.

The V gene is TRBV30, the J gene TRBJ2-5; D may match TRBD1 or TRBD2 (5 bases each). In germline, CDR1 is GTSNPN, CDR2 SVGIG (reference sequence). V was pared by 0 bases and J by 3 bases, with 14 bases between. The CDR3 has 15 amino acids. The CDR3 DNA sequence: TGTGCCTGGAGTGTAGGTGGGGGTTTGAAAGAGACCCAGTACTTC. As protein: CAWSVGGGLKETQYF.

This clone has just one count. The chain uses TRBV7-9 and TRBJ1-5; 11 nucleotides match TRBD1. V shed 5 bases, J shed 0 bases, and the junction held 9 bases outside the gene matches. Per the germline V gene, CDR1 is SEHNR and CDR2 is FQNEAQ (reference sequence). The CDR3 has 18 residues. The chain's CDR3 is CASSLGTGGNYSNQPQHF. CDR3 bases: TGTGCCAGCAGCCTCGGGACAGGGGGTAACTATAGCAATCAGCCCCAGCATTTT.

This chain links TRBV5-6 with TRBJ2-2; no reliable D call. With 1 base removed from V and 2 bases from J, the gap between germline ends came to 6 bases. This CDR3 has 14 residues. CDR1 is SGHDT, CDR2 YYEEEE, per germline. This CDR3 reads CASSLRVNTGELFF. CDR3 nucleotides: TGTGCCAGCAGCTTGCGCGTTAACACCGGGGAGCTGTTTTTT.